This is a list of T cell receptor beta chains from one sample in a study of cytomegalovirus exposure and HLA in healthy donors. Libraries were prepared by immunoSEQ multiplex PCR; TCRdb keeps only in-frame clonotypes and omits some of them. The sample includes approximately 37,000 clones. The sequencing input was PBMCs. These receptors were taken from a human donor in good health. Both conserved end residues are part of each CDR3. A D gene is named only where the DNA matches it firmly. Clone size is not always given. Where it is, it says once, few, many or a class for expanded clones.

CDR3nt: TGTGCCAGCAGTTTAGACAGGGCCACCGGGGAGCTGTTTTTT
CDR3aa: CASSLDRATGELFF
j_gene: TRBJ2-2
d_gene: TRBD1
v_gene: TRBV2
abundance: -

CDR3nt: TGTGCCAGCAGTGACTTAGTTAATTCACCCCTCCACTTT
CDR3aa: CASSDLVNSPLHF
j_gene: TRBJ1-6
d_gene: -
v_gene: TRBV6-4
abundance: -

CDR3nt: TGTGCCACCCGCCCGACAGGATCCTACGAGCAGTACTTC
CDR3aa: CATRPTGSYEQYF
j_gene: TRBJ2-7
d_gene: -
v_gene: TRBV19
abundance: -

CDR3nt: TGTGCCAGCAGTTTTCAGGCCCCAAGGGGCTCTGGAAACACCATATATTTT
CDR3aa: CASSFQAPRGSGNTIYF
j_gene: TRBJ1-3
d_gene: -
v_gene: TRBV27
abundance: -

CDR3nt: TGCAGCGTTGCCGTCGGACATATTGAAGCTTTCTTT
CDR3aa: CSVAVGHIEAFF
j_gene: TRBJ1-1
d_gene: -
v_gene: TRBV29-1
abundance: -

CDR3nt: TGCGCCAGCAGCCGATTGGCGACTAGCGGGGGAGACAATGAGCAGTTCTTC
CDR3aa: CASSRLATSGGDNEQFF
j_gene: TRBJ2-1
d_gene: TRBD2
v_gene: TRBV4-1
abundance: -

CDR3nt: TGCAGCGTTGTTGGACTAGACACTGAAGCTTTCTTT
CDR3aa: CSVVGLDTEAFF
j_gene: TRBJ1-1
d_gene: -
v_gene: TRBV29-1
abundance: -

CDR3nt: TGTGCCAGCAGCGTAGGACAGCACAATGAGCAGTTCTTC
CDR3aa: CASSVGQHNEQFF
j_gene: TRBJ2-1
d_gene: -
v_gene: TRBV9
abundance: -

CDR3nt: TGTGCCAGCAGCCCCGGGACACTAAGCAATCAGCCCCAGCATTTT
CDR3aa: CASSPGTLSNQPQHF
j_gene: TRBJ1-5
d_gene: -
v_gene: TRBV7-9
abundance: -

CDR3nt: TGTGCCAGCTCACCACAGGGGGCGAGTTCACCCCTCCACTTT
CDR3aa: CASSPQGASSPLHF
j_gene: TRBJ1-6
d_gene: TRBD1
v_gene: TRBV18
abundance: -

CDR3nt: TGTGCCAGCAGTCCGCCCCAGGGGGCAACTGGAAACACCATATATTTT
CDR3aa: CASSPPQGATGNTIYF
j_gene: TRBJ1-3
d_gene: TRBD1
v_gene: TRBV28
abundance: -

CDR3nt: TGTGCCAGCAGCGTACTCCTAGCGGGGGACTCCGGAGATACGCAGTATTTT
CDR3aa: CASSVLLAGDSGDTQYF
j_gene: TRBJ2-3
d_gene: TRBD2
v_gene: TRBV9
abundance: -

CDR3nt: TGTGCCAGCTCAGGGCCGGTGTCTGATAATGAAAAACTGTTTTTT
CDR3aa: CASSGPVSDNEKLFF
j_gene: TRBJ1-4
d_gene: -
v_gene: TRBV18
abundance: -

CDR3nt: TGTGCCAGCAGCTTGGCAGGAAATGACTATGGCTACACCTTC
CDR3aa: CASSLAGNDYGYTF
j_gene: TRBJ1-2
d_gene: -
v_gene: TRBV5-4
abundance: -

CDR3nt: TGCGCCAGCAGCTCGGACCCGGGACTAGCGCAGACCAACACCGGGGAGCTGTTTTTT
CDR3aa: CASSSDPGLAQTNTGELFF
j_gene: TRBJ2-2
d_gene: TRBD2
v_gene: TRBV5-1
abundance: -

CDR3nt: TGTGCCAGCAGCTTTGACAGGGGGACCTACAATGAGCAGTTCTTC
CDR3aa: CASSFDRGTYNEQFF
j_gene: TRBJ2-1
d_gene: TRBD1
v_gene: TRBV2
abundance: -

CDR3nt: TGTGCCAGCAGTAGCCAAGGACAGGTCTACGAGCAGTACTTC
CDR3aa: CASSSQGQVYEQYF
j_gene: TRBJ2-7
d_gene: TRBD1
v_gene: TRBV7-8
abundance: -

CDR3nt: TGTGCCAGCAGCAAGGGGGGGTGGACGGGGCCGGAGACCCAGTACTTC
CDR3aa: CASSKGGWTGPETQYF
j_gene: TRBJ2-5
d_gene: -
v_gene: TRBV7-9
abundance: -

CDR3nt: TGTGCCAGCAGCTTGGGGACAGGGTCAGAGCACCAGCATTTT
CDR3aa: CASSLGTGSEHQHF
j_gene: TRBJ1-5
d_gene: TRBD1
v_gene: TRBV5-5
abundance: -

CDR3nt: TGCAGCGGAAAACCGGGACAGCGGAACACTGAAGCTTTCTTT
CDR3aa: CSGKPGQRNTEAFF
j_gene: TRBJ1-1
d_gene: TRBD1
v_gene: TRBV29-1
abundance: -

CDR3nt: TGTGCCTGGAGTGTAGGAGGGACAGGGGAGACCCAGTACTTC
CDR3aa: CAWSVGGTGETQYF
j_gene: TRBJ2-5
d_gene: TRBD1
v_gene: TRBV30
abundance: -

CDR3nt: TGCGCCAGCAGCTCTTCCTACGAGCAGTACTTC
CDR3aa: CASSSSYEQYF
j_gene: TRBJ2-7
d_gene: -
v_gene: TRBV5-1
abundance: -

CDR3nt: TGTGCCAGCAGCCTCCTCCCGGGACAGGGGTACGAGCAGTACTTC
CDR3aa: CASSLLPGQGYEQYF
j_gene: TRBJ2-7
d_gene: TRBD1
v_gene: TRBV7-8
abundance: -

CDR3nt: TGTGCCAGCAGCGTAGGAGGCGACTCTGGAAACACCATATATTTT
CDR3aa: CASSVGGDSGNTIYF
j_gene: TRBJ1-3
d_gene: -
v_gene: TRBV9
abundance: -

CDR3nt: TGTGCCAGTAGTATCAGGGGAAGCACCGGGGAGCTGTTTTTT
CDR3aa: CASSIRGSTGELFF
j_gene: TRBJ2-2
d_gene: -
v_gene: TRBV19
abundance: -

CDR3nt: TGCGCCAGCAGAATTAGGGGACAGGGAAGAAAATTCACTGAAGCTTTCTTT
CDR3aa: CASRIRGQGRKFTEAFF
j_gene: TRBJ1-1
d_gene: TRBD1
v_gene: TRBV5-1
abundance: -

CDR3nt: TGCGCCAGCAGCTTGGACAGATATGGCTACACCTTC
CDR3aa: CASSLDRYGYTF
j_gene: TRBJ1-2
d_gene: -
v_gene: TRBV5-1
abundance: -

CDR3nt: TGTGCCAGCAGCCCCCGACAGACCTATGGCTACACCTTC
CDR3aa: CASSPRQTYGYTF
j_gene: TRBJ1-2
d_gene: -
v_gene: TRBV11-2
abundance: -

CDR3nt: TGTGCCAGCAGTGAATGGACAGCCCGTACGGAAGCTTTCTTT
CDR3aa: CASSEWTARTEAFF
j_gene: TRBJ1-1
d_gene: -
v_gene: TRBV2
abundance: -

CDR3nt: TGTGCCAGCAGTGATGAGGCATTCTCTGGAAACACCATATATTTT
CDR3aa: CASSDEAFSGNTIYF
j_gene: TRBJ1-3
d_gene: -
v_gene: TRBV2
abundance: -

CDR3nt: TGTGCCAGCAGCCAAGGGTCGACAGGCTCTGGAAACACCATATATTTT
CDR3aa: CASSQGSTGSGNTIYF
j_gene: TRBJ1-3
d_gene: -
v_gene: TRBV4-2
abundance: -

CDR3nt: TGTGCCAGCAGCCTTCGGACAGGGGTAGTCACTGAAGCTTTCTTT
CDR3aa: CASSLRTGVVTEAFF
j_gene: TRBJ1-1
d_gene: TRBD1
v_gene: TRBV7-8
abundance: -

CDR3nt: TGTGCCAGCAGCGACGGGTCGGGGAGGTTTGGCTACACCTTC
CDR3aa: CASSDGSGRFGYTF
j_gene: TRBJ1-2
d_gene: -
v_gene: TRBV6-1
abundance: -

CDR3nt: TGCGCCAGCAGCCAGGGGACAGGGTTAAAGGAAAAACTGTTTTTT
CDR3aa: CASSQGTGLKEKLFF
j_gene: TRBJ1-4
d_gene: TRBD1
v_gene: TRBV4-1
abundance: -

CDR3nt: TGTGCCAGCAGCTTAGGAGCGGGGGTACCGCCCGAGCAGTACTTC
CDR3aa: CASSLGAGVPPEQYF
j_gene: TRBJ2-7
d_gene: TRBD2
v_gene: TRBV7-2
abundance: medium-sized

CDR3nt: TGTGCCAGCAGCCTCTTCGAGGGAGGCACTGAAGCTTTCTTT
CDR3aa: CASSLFEGGTEAFF
j_gene: TRBJ1-1
d_gene: -
v_gene: TRBV7-2
abundance: -

CDR3nt: TGTGCCTGGAGTGTACCAGGGGGCTGGGAAAAACTGTTTTTT
CDR3aa: CAWSVPGGWEKLFF
j_gene: TRBJ1-4
d_gene: TRBD1
v_gene: TRBV30
abundance: -

CDR3nt: TGTGCCTGGAGTCTTGACAGGTTGCCTTTCTTT
CDR3aa: CAWSLDRLPFF
j_gene: TRBJ1-1
d_gene: -
v_gene: TRBV30
abundance: -

CDR3nt: TGTGCCAGCAGTTTAGAGGGACAGGACTATGGCTACACCTTC
CDR3aa: CASSLEGQDYGYTF
j_gene: TRBJ1-2
d_gene: TRBD1
v_gene: TRBV28
abundance: -

CDR3nt: TGCGCCAGCAGCTTGGGCGAGAGTTATGACGAGCAGTACTTC
CDR3aa: CASSLGESYDEQYF
j_gene: TRBJ2-7
d_gene: -
v_gene: TRBV5-1
abundance: -

CDR3nt: TGCGCCAGCAGCTTGGGGGGAGTTGGAGATACGCAGTATTTT
CDR3aa: CASSLGGVGDTQYF
j_gene: TRBJ2-3
d_gene: -
v_gene: TRBV5-1
abundance: -

CDR3nt: TGCGCCAGCAGCCCCGGACAGTCGGACTATGGCTACACCTTC
CDR3aa: CASSPGQSDYGYTF
j_gene: TRBJ1-2
d_gene: -
v_gene: TRBV5-1
abundance: -

CDR3nt: TGTGCCAGCAGCTTGGCGCCGGGAGATACGCAGTATTTT
CDR3aa: CASSLAPGDTQYF
j_gene: TRBJ2-3
d_gene: -
v_gene: TRBV5-6
abundance: -

CDR3nt: TGTGCCTGGAGTGTACGCGGGGGCCCTGGAAACACCATATATTTT
CDR3aa: CAWSVRGGPGNTIYF
j_gene: TRBJ1-3
d_gene: -
v_gene: TRBV30
abundance: -

CDR3nt: TGTGCCAGCAGCTTCGGGGGGGCTTTCACCGGGGAGCTGTTTTTT
CDR3aa: CASSFGGAFTGELFF
j_gene: TRBJ2-2
d_gene: TRBD2
v_gene: TRBV7-2
abundance: -

CDR3nt: TGTGCCAGCAGCTTAGGCGGCGGGGCCGGAGAGACCCAGTACTTC
CDR3aa: CASSLGGGAGETQYF
j_gene: TRBJ2-5
d_gene: -
v_gene: TRBV7-9
abundance: -

CDR3nt: TGTGCCGGCTCGTTCGGGACTACCTACGAGCAGTACTTC
CDR3aa: CAGSFGTTYEQYF
j_gene: TRBJ2-7
d_gene: TRBD2
v_gene: TRBV18
abundance: -

CDR3nt: TGTGCCAGTAGACAGGTCACCGGGGAGCTGTTTTTT
CDR3aa: CASRQVTGELFF
j_gene: TRBJ2-2
d_gene: -
v_gene: TRBV19
abundance: -